Each of the 17 T cell receptor beta chains below was sequenced from the same sample in a study of cytomegalovirus exposure and HLA in healthy donors. The PCR ran on 60 Vbeta and 13 Jbeta primers. Only in-frame clones appear in the TCRdb table, and some are missing; sequencing was by immunoSEQ multiplex PCR. Among 200,000 or so clones listed, about 82% were seen once. Sequencing was performed on PBMCs. Source of these receptors: a man younger than 45 in good health and CMV-seronegative.

This chain joins TRBV6-6 and TRBJ2-5, with TRBD1 matching 9 bases. This CDR3 spans 14 amino acids. Germline lookup yields CDR1 MNHNY and CDR2 SVGAGI (reference sequence). The junction had 7 bases not matched to a gene; V was cut back by 6 bases and J by 5 bases. CDR3 coding DNA: TGTGCCAGCAGCAGGACAGGGGTTGAGGAGACCCAGTACTTC. Amino acid sequence: CASSRTGVEETQYF.

The V gene is TRBV28, the J gene TRBJ1-2; 7 nucleotides line up with TRBD1. After removal of 5 bases from V and 7 bases from J, the junction contained 7 bases not matched to a gene. This CDR3 is built from 13 residues. CDR1 is MDHEN, CDR2 SYDVKM, per germline. CDR3 protein: CASSADRVRGYTF. The CDR3 nucleotides read TGTGCCAGCAGTGCCGACAGGGTGCGTGGCTACACCTTC.

The rearrangement joins TRBV29-1 to TRBJ2-7, with a possible D match to TRBD1 (6 bases). With 7 bases removed from V and 2 bases from J, the gap between germline ends came to 15 bases. Germline V lookup: CDR1 SQVTM, CDR2 ANQGSEA. The CDR3 sequence is 13 residues long. The CDR3 nucleotides are TGCAGCGCCGTCGGGGACATAACCTACGAGCAGTACTTC. Its protein product is CSAVGDITYEQYF.

This chain connects TRBV15 to TRBJ2-2, with a weak D call TRBD2 (6 bases). Per germline, CDR1 LNHNV and CDR2 YYDKDF (reference sequence). The CDR3 spans 13 residues. The V end lost 7 bases, the J end lost 6 bases, and 12 bases lay between the germline ends. In DNA form, the CDR3 reads TGTGCCACCATGGGGTCGGGGGCCGGGGAGCTGTTTTTT. This encodes CATMGSGAGELFF. Filled out from reference TRBV15 and TRBJ2-2, the complete variable domain reads DAMVIQNPRYQVTQFGKPVTLSCSQTLNHNVMYWYQQKSSQAPKLLFHYYDKDFNNEADTPDNFQSRRPNTSFCFLDIRSPGLGDTAMYLCATMGSGAGELFFGEGSRLTVL.

The chain links TRBV4-1 to TRBJ1-1; D possibly corresponds to TRBD1 (6 bases). CDR1 is MGHRA and CDR2 is YSYEKL in the germline V gene. Trimming stripped 4 bases from V and 3 bases from J, with 21 bases between. The CDR3 totals 17 residues. CDR3 protein: CASSPWAGVNLDTEAFF. The CDR3 coding sequence is TGCGCCAGCAGCCCTTGGGCAGGGGTTAACCTTGACACTGAAGCTTTCTTT.

The chain couples TRBV6-1 to TRBJ2-7; no clear D gene. Trimming pared 4 bases from V and 7 bases from J, leaving 14 bases between. The CDR3 is 13 amino acids. Germline values: CDR1 MNHNS, CDR2 SASEGT. CDR3 in amino acids: CASSVVAPQEQYF. The CDR3 bases are TGTGCCAGCAGTGTGGTGGCACCGCAGGAGCAGTACTTC.

The DNA for the CDR3 is TGTGCCAGTAGTGGGGACCGCCGCGGGACAGGGGGCGCGAGGGAAAATGAAAAACTGTTTTTT. Its translation is CASSGDRRGTGGARENEKLFF. V usage is TRBV19 and J usage is TRBJ1-4; TRBD1 matches at 12 bases. Germline CDR1 is LNHDA and CDR2 is SQIVND (reference sequence). The CDR3 is made up of 21 amino acids. V shed 5 bases and J 5 bases; nucleotides not matched to a gene: 21. Combining the CDR3 with reference TRBV19 and TRBJ1-4 gives the whole variable domain DGGITQSPKYLFRKEGQNVTLSCEQNLNHDAMYWYRQDPGQGLRLIYYSQIVNDFQKGDIAEGYSVSREKKESFPLTVTSAQKNPTAFYLCASSGDRRGTGGARENEKLFFGSGTQLSVL.

The chain employs TRBV7-2 and TRBJ2-3; D not certain. Per the germline V gene, CDR1 is SGHTA and CDR2 is FQGNSA. CDR3 length: 13 amino acids. V was cut by 3 bases and J by 4 bases, with 8 bases left in between. The CDR3 sequence is CASSFPGPDTQYF. The CDR3, as DNA: TGTGCCAGCAGCTTCCCAGGCCCAGATACGCAGTATTTT.

The V gene is TRBV19, the J gene TRBJ1-5; D remains unclear. V shed 7 bases and J shed 1 base, with 23 bases lying between them. The CDR3 has 18 residues. CDR1 LNHDA and CDR2 SQIVND come from the germline V gene (reference sequence). The CDR3 DNA reads TGTGCCAGTAAGAATAGCATCGGACGGGGTCGGAGCAATCAGCCCCAGCATTTT. It codes for CASKNSIGRGRSNQPQHF. The variable domain in full, completed from reference TRBV19 and TRBJ1-5, reads DGGITQSPKYLFRKEGQNVTLSCEQNLNHDAMYWYRQDPGQGLRLIYYSQIVNDFQKGDIAEGYSVSREKKESFPLTVTSAQKNPTAFYLCASKNSIGRGRSNQPQHFGDGTRLSIL.

This clone was seen only a few times. J is TRBJ1-3 and V is TRBV4-2; D gene ambiguous. This CDR3 region has 16 residues. Per the germline V gene, CDR1 is LGHNA and CDR2 is YNFKEQ. V lost 2 bases, J lost 4 bases, and 15 bases lay in between. The CDR3: CASSQLSAVWGNTIYF. The CDR3 coding sequence is TGTGCCAGCAGCCAATTGTCAGCGGTATGGGGAAACACCATATATTTT.

The rearrangement joins TRBV18 to TRBJ1-1, with D uncertain. The CDR3 has 15 amino acids. Germline V CDR1 and CDR2: KGHSH, LQKENI. The V and J ends lost 1 base and 1 base respectively, with 10 bases between them. CDR3 coding DNA: TGTGCCAGCTCACCACTCAGTCCAGGGAACACTGAAGCTTTCTTT. Its translation is CASSPLSPGNTEAFF.

This chain uses TRBV19 with TRBJ2-3; 7 bases match TRBD2. Trimming removed 3 bases from V and 6 bases from J; junction bases left unmatched: 9. In germline, CDR1 is LNHDA, CDR2 SQIVND (reference sequence). CDR3 length: 15 amino acids. The CDR3 loop is CASSMMAGVGDTQYF. The CDR3, as DNA: TGTGCCAGTAGTATGATGGCGGGGGTAGGTGATACGCAGTATTTT.

The genes are TRBV5-1 and TRBJ2-2; 7 nucleotides agree with TRBD2. The CDR3 runs 16 residues. Per germline, CDR1 SGHRS and CDR2 YFSETQ. Trimming cost V 6 bases and J 1 base; bases outside gene matches: 9. The CDR3 loop reads CASTYLAALNTGELFF. The CDR3 DNA is TGCGCCAGCACTTACCTAGCGGCCCTGAACACCGGGGAGCTGTTTTTT.

The genes are TRBV6-1 and TRBJ1-2; 8 positions match TRBD1. This CDR3 is built from 15 residues. V trimming: 2 bases; J trimming: 4 bases; junction bases outside the gene matches: 6. From germline, CDR1 is MNHNS and CDR2 SASEGT. CDR3 protein: CASSETNRGGYGYTF. The CDR3 nucleotides are TGTGCCAGCAGTGAAACGAACAGGGGGGGCTATGGCTACACCTTC.

The chain's CDR3 is CASSLVGTAKETQYF. The CDR3 bases are TGTGCCAGCAGCTTAGTTGGGACAGCGAAAGAGACCCAGTACTTC. V is TRBV11-2 and J is TRBJ2-5, with 7 bases that match TRBD1. Unmatched junction bases numbered 5, after V lost 1 base and J lost 3 bases. Germline V gene data show CDR1 as SGHAT and CDR2 as FQNNGV. CDR3 length: 15 residues.

The V call is TRBV5-6, the J call TRBJ1-3; D perhaps matches TRBD1 (5 bases). In germline, CDR1 is SGHDT, CDR2 YYEEEE. The CDR3 has 12 residues. V was trimmed by 4 bases and J by 7 bases, leaving 9 bases between them. CDR3: CASSLGLNTIYF. The CDR3 DNA is TGTGCCAGCAGCCTGGGACTGAACACCATATATTTT.

The rearrangement links TRBV7-9 to TRBJ2-3; 7 bases agree with TRBD2. The germline V gene has CDR1 SEHNR and CDR2 FQNEAQ (reference sequence). Germline trimming cut 5 bases from V and 4 bases from J; bases unmatched to any gene: 9. CDR3 size: 15 residues. CDR3 amino acids: CASSVRGGEPDTQYF. The CDR3 DNA reads TGTGCCAGCAGCGTCCGTGGGGGGGAACCAGATACGCAGTATTTT.